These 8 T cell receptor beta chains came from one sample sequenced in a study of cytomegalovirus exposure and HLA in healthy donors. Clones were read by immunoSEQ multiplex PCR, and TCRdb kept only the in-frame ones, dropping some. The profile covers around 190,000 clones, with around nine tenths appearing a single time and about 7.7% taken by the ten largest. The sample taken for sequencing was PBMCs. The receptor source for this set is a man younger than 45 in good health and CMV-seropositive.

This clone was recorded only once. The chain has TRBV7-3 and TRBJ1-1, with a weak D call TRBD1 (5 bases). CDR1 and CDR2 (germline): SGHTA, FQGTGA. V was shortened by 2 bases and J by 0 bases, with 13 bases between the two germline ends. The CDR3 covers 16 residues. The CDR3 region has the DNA TGTGCCAGCAGCTTAGGGGGAGGGAGAATGAACACTGAAGCTTTCTTT. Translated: CASSLGGGRMNTEAFF.

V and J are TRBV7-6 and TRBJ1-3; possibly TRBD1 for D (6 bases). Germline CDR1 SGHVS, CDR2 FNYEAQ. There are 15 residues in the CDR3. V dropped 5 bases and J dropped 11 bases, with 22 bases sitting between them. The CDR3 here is CASSRDGQLGGAIYF. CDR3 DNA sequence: TGTGCCAGCAGCCGCGATGGACAGCTAGGAGGGGCCATATATTTT.

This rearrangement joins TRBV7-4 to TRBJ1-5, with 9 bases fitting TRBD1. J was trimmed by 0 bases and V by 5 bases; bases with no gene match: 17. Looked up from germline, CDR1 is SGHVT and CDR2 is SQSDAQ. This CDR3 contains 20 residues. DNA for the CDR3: TGTGCCAGCAGCCTCACCCGGATGGGACAGGGAAACTATAGCAATCAGCCCCAGCATTTT. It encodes CASSLTRMGQGNYSNQPQHF.

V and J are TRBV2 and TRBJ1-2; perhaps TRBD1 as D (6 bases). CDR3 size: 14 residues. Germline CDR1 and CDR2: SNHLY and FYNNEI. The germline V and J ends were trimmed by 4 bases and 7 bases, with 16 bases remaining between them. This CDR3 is CASSVLGGTPGYTF. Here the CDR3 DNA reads TGTGCCAGCAGTGTATTAGGGGGGACTCCTGGCTACACCTTC.

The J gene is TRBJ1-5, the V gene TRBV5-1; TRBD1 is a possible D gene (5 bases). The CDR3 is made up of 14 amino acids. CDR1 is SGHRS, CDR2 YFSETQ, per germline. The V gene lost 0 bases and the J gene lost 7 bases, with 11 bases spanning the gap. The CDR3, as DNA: TGCGCCAGCAGCTTGGACGGGGGGGACCAGCCCCAGCATTTT. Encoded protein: CASSLDGGDQPQHF.

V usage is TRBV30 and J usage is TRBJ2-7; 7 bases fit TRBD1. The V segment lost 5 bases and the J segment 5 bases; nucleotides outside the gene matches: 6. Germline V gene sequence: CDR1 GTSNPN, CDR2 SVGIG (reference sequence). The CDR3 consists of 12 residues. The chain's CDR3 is CAWARGFDEQYF. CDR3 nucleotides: TGTGCCTGGGCCAGGGGGTTCGACGAGCAGTACTTC.

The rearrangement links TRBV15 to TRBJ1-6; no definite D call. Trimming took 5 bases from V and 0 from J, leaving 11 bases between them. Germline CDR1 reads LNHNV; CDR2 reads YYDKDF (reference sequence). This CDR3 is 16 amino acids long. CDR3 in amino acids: CATSARRSSYNSPLHF. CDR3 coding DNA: TGTGCCACCAGCGCCCGGAGGAGCTCCTATAATTCACCCCTCCACTTT. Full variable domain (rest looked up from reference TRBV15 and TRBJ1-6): DAMVIQNPRYQVTQFGKPVTLSCSQTLNHNVMYWYQQKSSQAPKLLFHYYDKDFNNEADTPDNFQSRRPNTSFCFLDIRSPGLGDTAMYLCATSARRSSYNSPLHFGNGTRLTVT.

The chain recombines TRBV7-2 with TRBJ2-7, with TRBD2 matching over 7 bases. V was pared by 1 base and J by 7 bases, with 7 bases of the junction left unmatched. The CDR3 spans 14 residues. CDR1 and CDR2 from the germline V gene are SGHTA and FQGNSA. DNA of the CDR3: TGTGCCAGCAGCTTAGGGCGGGGGACTGGGGAGCAGTACTTC. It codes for CASSLGRGTGEQYF.